The T cell receptor (beta chain) described here comes from a study of shared clonotypes between healthy human individuals. Broader study findings: It was anticipated that sequencing depth would influence how many clonotypes donors shared.

Sequencing was at deep level. Sequencing used immunoSEQ multiplex PCR; TCRdb keeps in-frame clones, though not all of them. The sample includes fewer than 650,000 clones, 75% to 85% of them seen just once. Unmatched junction bases numbered 5, after V lost 1 base and J lost 1 base. Germline V gene lookup returns CDR1 SGHAT and CDR2 FQDESV (reference sequence). The CDR3 has 16 residues. This clone was seen only a few times. Its target is unknown. The source is a woman aged 40 to 50 in good health. Some clones in this sample may be carry-over from other donors' samples. This chain connects TRBV11-1 to TRBJ2-5, with 8 positions matching TRBD2. Material: PBMCs. The CDR3 protein is CASSLGGSGTQETQYF. As DNA, the CDR3 is TGTGCCAGCAGCTTAGGGGGTAGCGGGACCCAAGAGACCCAGTACTTC.